Listed below are T cell receptor beta chains from one sample, sequenced in a study of T-cell memory formation after mild COVID-19. TCRdb processed the 5' RACE reads anew with MiXCR; each CDR3 protein has one entry. The profile covers a few hundred thousand distinct CDR3 sequences, with around 25% appearing a single time and approximately 10% taken by the ten largest. What was sequenced was PBMCs or a T cell subset sorted from them (not recorded which). The receptors stem from an adult woman who had mild COVID-19 (a few samples of this study predate the infection). Cell type and time point are not known. The CDR3 runs from the conserved cysteine through the conserved F or W. Each record gives: V gene, clone size, D gene, J gene, CDR3 length, CDR3 protein, CDR3 DNA. The D gene is left open where the match is weak. The size field is filled for only some rows; it gives once, few, many or a size class.

V gene: TRBV18
clone size: few
D gene: TRBD1
J gene: TRBJ2-7
CDR3 length: 15
CDR3 protein: CASSPEGQGPYEQYF
CDR3 DNA: TGTGCCAGCTCACCAGAGGGACAGGGGCCCTACGAGCAGTACTTC

V gene: TRBV5-1
clone size: .
D gene: TRBD1
J gene: TRBJ2-3
CDR3 length: 16
CDR3 protein: CASSPGQGASTDTQYF
CDR3 DNA: TGCGCCAGCAGCCCGGGACAGGGGGCAAGCACAGATACGCAGTATTTT

V gene: TRBV6-5
clone size: .
D gene: TRBD1
J gene: TRBJ1-2
CDR3 length: 17
CDR3 protein: CASSYSTGQGANYGYTF
CDR3 DNA: TGTGCCAGCAGTTATTCGACCGGACAGGGGGCTAACTATGGCTACACCTTC

V gene: TRBV20-1
clone size: .
D gene: .
J gene: TRBJ2-5
CDR3 length: 14
CDR3 protein: CSAPDGNVQETQYF
CDR3 DNA: TGCAGTGCGCCGGACGGTAACGTCCAAGAGACCCAGTACTTC

V gene: TRBV6-6
clone size: .
D gene: .
J gene: TRBJ2-5
CDR3 length: 13
CDR3 protein: CASRVQYQETQYF
CDR3 DNA: TGTGCCAGCAGAGTCCAGTACCAAGAGACCCAGTACTTC

V gene: TRBV20-1
clone size: few
D gene: TRBD1
J gene: TRBJ1-2
CDR3 length: 16
CDR3 protein: CSASPAEGQGNYGYTF
CDR3 DNA: TGCAGTGCTAGTCCCGCGGAGGGACAGGGAAACTATGGCTACACCTTC

V gene: TRBV20-1
clone size: .
D gene: .
J gene: TRBJ2-7
CDR3 length: 13
CDR3 protein: CSAVDTRDYEQYF
CDR3 DNA: TGCAGTGCTGTGGACACGCGTGACTACGAGCAGTACTTC

V gene: TRBV25-1
clone size: .
D gene: .
J gene: TRBJ2-7
CDR3 length: 16
CDR3 protein: CASSEYTEGDLCEQYF
CDR3 DNA: TGTGCCAGCAGTGAATATACAGAAGGGGACCTCTGCGAGCAGTACTTC

V gene: TRBV11-3
clone size: few
D gene: .
J gene: TRBJ2-7
CDR3 length: 16
CDR3 protein: CASSPEGGVSSYEQYF
CDR3 DNA: TGTGCCAGCAGCCCCGAGGGTGGTGTCAGTTCCTACGAGCAGTACTTC

V gene: TRBV4-2
clone size: .
D gene: .
J gene: TRBJ2-3
CDR3 length: 16
CDR3 protein: CASSQDPGLGTDTQYF
CDR3 DNA: TGTGCCAGCAGCCAAGACCCAGGGCTCGGCACAGATACGCAGTATTTT

V gene: TRBV20-1
clone size: .
D gene: TRBD1
J gene: TRBJ2-7
CDR3 length: 13
CDR3 protein: CSANQGVSYEQYF
CDR3 DNA: TGCAGTGCCAACCAGGGGGTCTCCTACGAGCAGTACTTC

V gene: TRBV4-1
clone size: few
D gene: TRBD2
J gene: TRBJ2-1
CDR3 length: 15
CDR3 protein: CASSQGQLAGAEQFF
CDR3 DNA: TGCGCCAGCAGCCAAGGGCAACTAGCGGGGGCCGAGCAGTTCTTC

V gene: TRBV7-6
clone size: .
D gene: TRBD2
J gene: TRBJ2-7
CDR3 length: 16
CDR3 protein: CASSFTGTSGTYEQYF
CDR3 DNA: TGTGCCAGCAGCTTCACCGGGACTAGCGGTACCTACGAGCAGTACTTC

V gene: TRBV27
clone size: .
D gene: .
J gene: TRBJ1-2
CDR3 length: 14
CDR3 protein: CASSLNPGTPGYTF
CDR3 DNA: TGTGCCAGCAGTTTAAATCCCGGGACGCCTGGCTACACCTTC

V gene: TRBV20-1
clone size: .
D gene: TRBD1
J gene: TRBJ1-6
CDR3 length: 16
CDR3 protein: CSAPLTGGTYNSPLHF
CDR3 DNA: TGCAGTGCTCCGTTAACAGGGGGCACCTATAATTCACCCCTCCACTTT

V gene: TRBV7-2
clone size: .
D gene: TRBD1
J gene: TRBJ2-3
CDR3 length: 17
CDR3 protein: CASSSYHGQGSTDTQYF
CDR3 DNA: TGTGCCAGCAGCTCCTACCACGGACAGGGTAGCACAGATACGCAGTATTTT

V gene: TRBV3-1
clone size: once
D gene: .
J gene: TRBJ1-3
CDR3 length: 16
CDR3 protein: CASSRTRGYSGNTIYF
CDR3 DNA: TGTGCCAGCAGCCGGACCAGAGGATACTCTGGAAACACCATATATTTT

V gene: TRBV20-1
clone size: .
D gene: TRBD1
J gene: TRBJ2-7
CDR3 length: 15
CDR3 protein: CSALLQGEDLHEQYF
CDR3 DNA: TGCAGTGCCCTTTTACAGGGGGAGGACCTTCACGAGCAGTACTTC

V gene: TRBV6-5
clone size: many
D gene: .
J gene: TRBJ1-1
CDR3 length: 17
CDR3 protein: CASSTAKGGRGDTEAFF
CDR3 DNA: TGTGCCAGCAGTACGGCTAAGGGGGGGAGAGGCGACACTGAAGCTTTCTTT

V gene: TRBV30
clone size: few
D gene: TRBD2
J gene: TRBJ2-1
CDR3 length: 14
CDR3 protein: CAWSGGTSYDEQFF
CDR3 DNA: TGTGCCTGGAGTGGGGGGACTAGCTATGATGAGCAGTTCTTC

V gene: TRBV4-3
clone size: few
D gene: .
J gene: TRBJ2-1
CDR3 length: 15
CDR3 protein: CASSQGRESYNEQFF
CDR3 DNA: TGCGCCAGCAGCCAAGGGAGGGAATCCTACAATGAGCAGTTCTTC

V gene: TRBV7-9
clone size: .
D gene: TRBD1
J gene: TRBJ1-2
CDR3 length: 15
CDR3 protein: CASSLGTGGGYGYTF
CDR3 DNA: TGTGCCAGCAGCTTAGGGACAGGGGGCGGCTATGGCTACACCTTC

V gene: TRBV5-8
clone size: few
D gene: .
J gene: TRBJ2-5
CDR3 length: 10
CDR3 protein: CASSWETQYF
CDR3 DNA: TGTGCCAGCAGCTGGGAGACCCAGTACTTC

V gene: TRBV7-6
clone size: few
D gene: .
J gene: TRBJ2-7
CDR3 length: 14
CDR3 protein: CASSLVPGESEQYF
CDR3 DNA: TGTGCCAGCAGCTTAGTACCGGGGGAGAGCGAGCAGTACTTC

V gene: TRBV7-3
clone size: many
D gene: TRBD2
J gene: TRBJ2-1
CDR3 length: 16
CDR3 protein: CASSRTSGGAPNEQFF
CDR3 DNA: TGTGCCAGCAGCAGGACTAGCGGGGGGGCCCCCAATGAGCAGTTCTTC

V gene: TRBV30
clone size: many
D gene: TRBD1
J gene: TRBJ1-1
CDR3 length: 14
CDR3 protein: CAWSKDRGITEAFF
CDR3 DNA: TGTGCCTGGAGTAAGGACAGGGGTATCACTGAAGCTTTCTTT

V gene: TRBV20-1
clone size: few
D gene: .
J gene: TRBJ2-5
CDR3 length: 12
CDR3 protein: CSATQGRETQYF
CDR3 DNA: TGCAGTGCTACACAGGGACGAGAGACCCAGTACTTC

V gene: TRBV4-2
clone size: few
D gene: .
J gene: TRBJ2-1
CDR3 length: 13
CDR3 protein: CASSQDNVNEQFF
CDR3 DNA: TGTGCCAGCAGCCAAGATAACGTCAATGAGCAGTTCTTC

V gene: TRBV2
clone size: few
D gene: TRBD1
J gene: TRBJ2-7
CDR3 length: 16
CDR3 protein: CASPKKEGQGSYEQYF
CDR3 DNA: TGTGCCAGCCCAAAAAAAGAGGGACAGGGCTCCTACGAGCAGTACTTC

V gene: TRBV29-1
clone size: few
D gene: TRBD2
J gene: TRBJ2-5
CDR3 length: 16
CDR3 protein: CSVDTSGGTYQETQYF
CDR3 DNA: TGCAGCGTGGACACTAGCGGGGGGACGTACCAAGAGACCCAGTACTTC

V gene: TRBV29-1
clone size: few
D gene: .
J gene: TRBJ1-2
CDR3 length: 11
CDR3 protein: CSAARGGSYTF
CDR3 DNA: TGCAGCGCCGCTCGGGGGGGGAGCTACACCTTC

V gene: TRBV20-1
clone size: .
D gene: .
J gene: TRBJ1-1
CDR3 length: 11
CDR3 protein: CSASQGIEAFF
CDR3 DNA: TGCAGTGCTAGTCAGGGAATTGAAGCTTTCTTT